This T cell receptor (beta chain) emerged from a study of cytomegalovirus exposure and HLA in healthy donors. Across the study: A later analysis reported the approximately 120 validation repertoires used the same platform as the 666 first-cohort repertoires.

TCRdb keeps only in-frame clones here, not all; method: immunoSEQ multiplex PCR. The sample holds 200,000 to 250,000 clones; roughly 83% are singletons and the top ten take roughly 13%. Worth noting for this clone: Antigen specificity is unknown.

Study-level results: The tendency of first-cohort TCR clusters to co-occur in the roughly 130 validation repertoires emerged from a later analysis. Associated with cytomegalovirus, according to the listing, were 170 or so TCR beta chains. Across donors, most TCRs were seen rarely, yet some public ones were widespread.

Sequencing used PBMCs. The TCR was taken from a woman aged 25 to 39 in good health and CMV-seropositive.

CDR3 sequence: CASSPSDRDDGYTF. DNA for the CDR3: TGTGCCAGCAGTCCCTCTGACAGGGACGATGGCTACACCTTC. V gene TRBV6-6 combines with J gene TRBJ1-2, with 7 bases that match TRBD1. Germline trimming cut 5 bases from V and 6 bases from J; bases unmatched to any gene: 9. The germline CDR1 and CDR2 sequences are MNHNY and SVGAGI (reference sequence). CDR3 length: 14 amino acids.